These 7 T cell receptor beta chains share one sample of origin, sequenced in a study of response to subunit inactivated influenza vaccine. TCRdb independently ran MiXCR on the RT-PCR reads; one entry per CDR3 protein. The table shows more than 700,000 distinct CDR3 sequences, with around 20% occurring only once. The starting material was PBMCs from blood, obtained less than 6 days after vaccination. The source of these receptors is a man aged 45-65 years who received an inactivated influenza vaccine.

This chain uses TRBV20-1 with TRBJ1-4; D is uncertain. Deletions cut 3 bases from V and 4 bases from J, with 9 bases between. The CDR3 consists of 13 residues. Germline CDR1 is DFQATT and CDR2 is SNEGSKA (reference sequence). The CDR3 DNA reads as TGCAGTGCTAGGGAACCGATTAATGAAAAACTGTTTTTT. This sequence encodes CSAREPINEKLFF.

This chain links TRBV4-1 with TRBJ1-5, with no clear D. Trimming pared 0 bases from V and 4 bases from J, leaving 13 bases between. CDR1 is MGHRA and CDR2 is YSYEKL in the germline V gene. The CDR3 has 16 amino acids. The CDR3 region is CASSQDVRQVNQPQHF. The CDR3, as DNA: TGCGCCAGCAGCCAAGATGTGAGACAAGTTAATCAGCCCCAGCATTTT.

The J gene is TRBJ1-1, the V gene TRBV7-2; D is possibly TRBD1 (6 bases). Trimming cost V 5 bases and J 3 bases, with 13 bases left between them. Germline V gene data show CDR1 as SGHTA and CDR2 as FQGNSA. The CDR3 length is 14 residues. CDR3 sequence: CASSKTGEYTEAFF. CDR3 DNA sequence: TGTGCCAGCAGCAAGACAGGAGAGTACACTGAAGCTTTCTTT.

This clonotype was observed a handful of times. V usage is TRBV10-3 and J usage is TRBJ2-7; 9 bases fit TRBD2. Germline CDR1 is ENHRY and CDR2 is SYGVKD. CDR3 length: 16 amino acids. V trimming: 0 bases; J trimming: 2 bases; junction bases outside the gene matches: 5. The CDR3 loop reads CAISESASGNPYEQYF. DNA of the CDR3: TGTGCCATCAGTGAGTCGGCTAGCGGGAATCCCTACGAGCAGTACTTC.

This clonotype was seen more than once but under ten times. The genes are TRBV11-2 and TRBJ2-5; possibly TRBD1 for D (5 bases). CDR1 and CDR2 from the germline V gene are SGHAT and FQNNGV. The CDR3 is 15 residues long. V dropped 5 bases and J dropped 1 base, with 14 bases sitting between them. CDR3 coding DNA: TGTGCCAGCAGCGTATCTGCAGGGTTCCAAGAGACCCAGTACTTC. Its protein is CASSVSAGFQETQYF. Full variable domain (remainder filled in from reference TRBV11-2 and TRBJ2-5): EAGVAQSPRYKIIEKRQSVAFWCNPISGHATLYWYQQILGQGPKLLIQFQNNGVVDDSQLPKDRFSAERLKGVDSTLKIQPAKLEDSAVYLCASSVSAGFQETQYFGPGTRLLVL.

V is TRBV28 and J is TRBJ1-1; D is perhaps TRBD1 (5 bases). The CDR3 is 15 residues long. Germline V gene data show CDR1 as MDHEN and CDR2 as SYDVKM. V dropped 6 bases and J dropped 11 bases, with 25 bases sitting between them. CDR3 loop: CASSLSPQGTEGAFF. For the CDR3, the DNA is TGTGCCAGCAGCCTATCGCCTCAGGGAACGGAGGGCGCTTTCTTT.

The genes are TRBV12-3 or TRBV12-4 and TRBJ2-5; 7 bases are shared with TRBD2. The CDR3 totals 17 residues. V lost 6 bases, J lost 1 base, and 14 bases stayed unmatched. CDR3 sequence (DNA): TGTGCCAGCAGCCTTCGAAGACTAGCAACAACCCAAGAGACCCAGTACTTC. This translates into CASSLRRLATTQETQYF.